The entry that follows covers one TCR beta chain sequence. The data belong to a study of blood T cell repertoires in COVID-19. Across the study: Researchers got acute and convalescent COVID-19 samples from the United States, Italy and Spain. The analysed material was cDNA or gDNA that came from T cells, B-cell-depleted T cells, or PBMCs.

The CDR3 has 16 residues. Germline V gene lookup returns CDR1 SGHVS and CDR2 FQNEAQ. Trimming cost V 6 bases and J 0 bases, with 16 bases left between them. Original analysis: The assay estimated nucleated cells by amplifying reference gene primers. Only in-frame clones appear in the TCRdb table, and some are missing; sequencing was by immunoSEQ multiplex PCR. From that table come the V and J calls and clone size; the DNA was used to work out D and trimming. Among about 130,000 clones listed, about 84% were seen once. This TCR came from a woman in her sixties with acute or convalescent COVID-19. The sequencing input was peripheral blood. The chain has TRBV7-8 and TRBJ2-3; possibly TRBD1 for D (6 bases). CDR3 amino acids: CASRDNRAASTDTQYF. As DNA, the CDR3 is TGTGCCAGCAGGGACAACAGGGCCGCTAGCACAGATACGCAGTATTTT.